The entry below gives a single T cell receptor (beta chain) sequence along with its context. The data derive from a study of blood T cell repertoires in COVID-19. Assay: immunoSEQ multiplex PCR; the TCRdb copy retains only in-frame clones and omits some. The sample contains some 41,000 clones, approximately 90% of which appear only once. The CDR3 is 13 residues long. V was cut by 8 bases and J by 4 bases, with 14 bases left in between. Germline CDR1 is MDHEN and CDR2 is SYDVKM. This TCR was recovered from an elderly woman with active COVID-19. The sample taken for sequencing was peripheral blood. The chain combines TRBV28 with TRBJ1-1; D is unresolved. The CDR3 reads CASEEAGLTEAFF. Written as DNA, the CDR3 is TGTGCCAGCGAGGAGGCGGGTCTCACTGAAGCTTTCTTT.